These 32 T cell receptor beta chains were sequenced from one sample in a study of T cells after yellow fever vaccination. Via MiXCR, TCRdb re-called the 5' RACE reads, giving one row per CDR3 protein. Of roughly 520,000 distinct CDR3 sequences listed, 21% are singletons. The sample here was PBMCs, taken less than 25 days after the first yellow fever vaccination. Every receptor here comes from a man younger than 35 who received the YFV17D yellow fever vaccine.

The CDR3 protein is CASRLGQSIYEQYV. For the CDR3, the DNA is TGTGCCAGCCGGCTTGGACAGTCGATCTACGAGCAGTACGTC. The chain recombines TRBV7-9 with TRBJ2-7; D may be TRBD1 (6 bases). Germline V gene sequence: CDR1 SEHNR, CDR2 FQNEAQ (reference sequence). Trimming left V 8 bases short and J 3 bases short, with 17 bases between. CDR3 length equals 14 residues.

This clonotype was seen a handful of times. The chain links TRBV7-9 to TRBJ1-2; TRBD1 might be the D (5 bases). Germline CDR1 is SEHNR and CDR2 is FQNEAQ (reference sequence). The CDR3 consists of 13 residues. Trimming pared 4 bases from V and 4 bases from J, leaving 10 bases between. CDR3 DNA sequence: TGTGCCAGCAGCTCGGGGGGGTCCTATGGCTACACCTTC. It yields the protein CASSSGGSYGYTF.

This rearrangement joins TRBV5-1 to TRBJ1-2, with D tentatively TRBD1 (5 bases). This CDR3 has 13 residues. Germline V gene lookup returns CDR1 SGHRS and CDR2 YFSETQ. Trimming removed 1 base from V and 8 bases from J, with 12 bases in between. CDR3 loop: CASSLRGDVGYTF. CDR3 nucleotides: TGCGCCAGCAGCTTGCGGGGGGACGTAGGCTACACCTTC.

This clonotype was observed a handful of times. This CDR3 reads CASSTTEEAFF. The CDR3 region has the DNA TGTGCCAGCAGCACGACAGAAGAAGCTTTCTTT. The gene calls are TRBV5-5 and TRBJ1-1, with a weak D call TRBD1 (5 bases). CDR1 and CDR2 from the germline V gene are SGHKS and YYEKEE (reference sequence). V was cut by 4 bases and J by 8 bases, with 9 bases left in between. This CDR3 has 11 residues. The entire variable domain, with the rest obtained from reference TRBV5-5 and TRBJ1-1, is as follows: DAGVTQSPTHLIKTRGQQVTLRCSPISGHKSVSWYQQVLGQGPQFIFQYYEKEERGRGNFPDRFSARQFPNYSSELNVNALLLGDSALYLCASSTTEEAFFGQGTRLTVV.

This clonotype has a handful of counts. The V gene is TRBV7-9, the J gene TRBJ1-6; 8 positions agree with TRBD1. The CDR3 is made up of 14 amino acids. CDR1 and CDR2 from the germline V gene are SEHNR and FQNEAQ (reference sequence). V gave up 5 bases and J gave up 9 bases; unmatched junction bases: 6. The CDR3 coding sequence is TGTGCCAGCAGCGACGACAGGGGCAGTTCACCCCTCCACTTT. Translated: CASSDDRGSSPLHF.

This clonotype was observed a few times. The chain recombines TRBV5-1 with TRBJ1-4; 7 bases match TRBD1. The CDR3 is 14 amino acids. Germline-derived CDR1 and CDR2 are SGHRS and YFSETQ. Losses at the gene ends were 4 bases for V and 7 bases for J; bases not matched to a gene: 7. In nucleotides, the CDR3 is TGCGCCAGCAGCGCCACCGGGACAGCTGAAAAACTGTTTTTT. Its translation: CASSATGTAEKLFF.

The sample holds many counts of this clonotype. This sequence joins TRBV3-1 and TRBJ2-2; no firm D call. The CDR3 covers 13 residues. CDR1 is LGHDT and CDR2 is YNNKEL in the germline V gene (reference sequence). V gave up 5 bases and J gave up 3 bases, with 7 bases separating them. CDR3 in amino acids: CASSFTHTGELFF. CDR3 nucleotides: TGTGCCAGCAGCTTTACTCACACCGGGGAGCTGTTTTTT.

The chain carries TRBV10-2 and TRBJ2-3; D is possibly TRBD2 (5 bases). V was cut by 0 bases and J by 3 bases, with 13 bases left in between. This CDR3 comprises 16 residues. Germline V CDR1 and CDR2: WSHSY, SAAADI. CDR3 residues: CASSESKGETTDTQYF. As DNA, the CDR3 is TGCGCCAGCAGTGAGTCGAAGGGAGAGACTACAGATACGCAGTATTTT.

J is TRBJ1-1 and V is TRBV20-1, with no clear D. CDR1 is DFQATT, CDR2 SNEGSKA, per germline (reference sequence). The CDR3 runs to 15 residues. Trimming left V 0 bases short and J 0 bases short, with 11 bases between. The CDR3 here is CSARDWRAMNTEAFF. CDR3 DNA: TGCAGTGCTAGAGATTGGCGTGCTATGAACACTGAAGCTTTCTTT.

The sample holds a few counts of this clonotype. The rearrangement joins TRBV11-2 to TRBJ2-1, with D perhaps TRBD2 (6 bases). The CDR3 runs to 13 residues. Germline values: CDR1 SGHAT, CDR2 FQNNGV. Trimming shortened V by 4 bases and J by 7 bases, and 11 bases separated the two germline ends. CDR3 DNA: TGTGCCAGCAGCTGGGGGGTGGCGAATGAGCAGTTCTTC. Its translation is CASSWGVANEQFF.

The CDR3, as DNA: TGCAGTGCTAGCGATAGCTATTATGGCTACACCTTC. Translating it yields CSASDSYYGYTF. J is TRBJ1-2 and V is TRBV20-1; D is unclear. The CDR3 length is 12 residues. Germline V gives CDR1 DFQATT, CDR2 SNEGSKA (reference sequence). V was trimmed by 3 bases and J by 5 bases, leaving 10 bases between them.

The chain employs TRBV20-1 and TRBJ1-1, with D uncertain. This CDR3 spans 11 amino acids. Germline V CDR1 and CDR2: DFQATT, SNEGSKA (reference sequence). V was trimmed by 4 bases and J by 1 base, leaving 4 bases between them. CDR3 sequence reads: CSATENTEAFF. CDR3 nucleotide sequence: TGCAGTGCTACTGAGAACACTGAAGCTTTCTTT.

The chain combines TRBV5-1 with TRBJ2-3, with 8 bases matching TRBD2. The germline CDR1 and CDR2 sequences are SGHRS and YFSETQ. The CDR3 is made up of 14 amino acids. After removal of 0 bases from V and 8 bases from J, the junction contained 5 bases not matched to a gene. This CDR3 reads CASSLEAGGGTQYF. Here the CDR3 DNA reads TGCGCCAGCAGCTTGGAGGCGGGGGGCGGTACGCAGTATTTT.

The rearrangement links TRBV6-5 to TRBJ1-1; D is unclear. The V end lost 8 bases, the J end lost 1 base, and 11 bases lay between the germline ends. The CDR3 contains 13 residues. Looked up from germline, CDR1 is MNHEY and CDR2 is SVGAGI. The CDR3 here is CASVSQPNTEAFF. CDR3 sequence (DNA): TGTGCCAGCGTTTCCCAGCCGAACACTGAAGCTTTCTTT.

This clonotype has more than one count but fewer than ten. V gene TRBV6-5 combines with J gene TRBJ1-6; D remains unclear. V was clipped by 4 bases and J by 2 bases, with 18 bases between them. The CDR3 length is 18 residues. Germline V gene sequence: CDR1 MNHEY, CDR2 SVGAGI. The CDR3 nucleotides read TGTGCCAGCAGTTCCGCGGACGCACGGGGAGCCTATAATTCACCCCTCCACTTT. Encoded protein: CASSSADARGAYNSPLHF.

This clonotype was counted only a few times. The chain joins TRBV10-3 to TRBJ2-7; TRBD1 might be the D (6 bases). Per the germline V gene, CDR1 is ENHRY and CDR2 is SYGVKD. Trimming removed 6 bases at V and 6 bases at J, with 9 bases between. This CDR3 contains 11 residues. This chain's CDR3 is CAISAGAEQYF. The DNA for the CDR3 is TGTGCCATCAGCGCAGGGGCCGAGCAGTACTTC.

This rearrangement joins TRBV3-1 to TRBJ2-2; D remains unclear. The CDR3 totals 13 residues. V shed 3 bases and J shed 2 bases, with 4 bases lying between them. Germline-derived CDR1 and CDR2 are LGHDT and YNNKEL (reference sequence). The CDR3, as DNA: TGTGCCAGCAGCCACGAAAACACCGGGGAGCTGTTTTTT. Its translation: CASSHENTGELFF. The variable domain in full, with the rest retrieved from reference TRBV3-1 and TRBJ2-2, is DTAVSQTPKYLVTQMGNDKSIKCEQNLGHDTMYWYKQDSKKFLKIMFSYNNKELIINETVPNRFSPKSPDKAHLNLHINSLELGDSAVYFCASSHENTGELFFGEGSRLTVL.

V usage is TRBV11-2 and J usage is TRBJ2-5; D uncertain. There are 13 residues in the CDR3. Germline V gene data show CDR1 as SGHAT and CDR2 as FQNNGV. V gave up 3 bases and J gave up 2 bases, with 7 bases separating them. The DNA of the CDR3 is TGTGCCAGCAGCTTCGCGGAGCAAGAGACCCAGTACTTC. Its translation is CASSFAEQETQYF.

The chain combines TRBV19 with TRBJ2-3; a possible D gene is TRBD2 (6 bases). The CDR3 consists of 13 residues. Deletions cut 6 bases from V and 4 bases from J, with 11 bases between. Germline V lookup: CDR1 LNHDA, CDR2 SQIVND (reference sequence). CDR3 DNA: TGTGCCAGTAGGGTGGCGGGGTCAGATACGCAGTATTTT. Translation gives CASRVAGSDTQYF. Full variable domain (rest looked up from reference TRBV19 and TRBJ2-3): DGGITQSPKYLFRKEGQNVTLSCEQNLNHDAMYWYRQDPGQGLRLIYYSQIVNDFQKGDIAEGYSVSREKKESFPLTVTSAQKNPTAFYLCASRVAGSDTQYFGPGTRLTVL.

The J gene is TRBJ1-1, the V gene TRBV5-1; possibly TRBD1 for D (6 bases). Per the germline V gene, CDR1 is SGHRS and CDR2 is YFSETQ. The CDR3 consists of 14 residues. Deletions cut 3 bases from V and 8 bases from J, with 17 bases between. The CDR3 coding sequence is TGCGCCAGCAGCTCCAGGGGAAGCGGACCCGAAGCTTTCTTT. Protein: CASSSRGSGPEAFF.

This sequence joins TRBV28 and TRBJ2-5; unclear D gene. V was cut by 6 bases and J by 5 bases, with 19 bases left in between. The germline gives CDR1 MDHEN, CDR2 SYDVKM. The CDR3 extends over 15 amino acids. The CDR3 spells CASSSGLHSGETQYF. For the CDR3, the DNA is TGTGCCAGCAGCTCGGGCCTACACAGTGGGGAGACCCAGTACTTC.

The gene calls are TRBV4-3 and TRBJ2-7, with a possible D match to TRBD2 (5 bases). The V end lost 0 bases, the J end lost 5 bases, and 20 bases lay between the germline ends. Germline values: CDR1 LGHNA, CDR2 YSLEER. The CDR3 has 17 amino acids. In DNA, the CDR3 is TGCGCCAGCAGCCAAGATCCCCTTCGAGGGCTCGTGGACGAGCAGTACTTC. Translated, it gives CASSQDPLRGLVDEQYF.

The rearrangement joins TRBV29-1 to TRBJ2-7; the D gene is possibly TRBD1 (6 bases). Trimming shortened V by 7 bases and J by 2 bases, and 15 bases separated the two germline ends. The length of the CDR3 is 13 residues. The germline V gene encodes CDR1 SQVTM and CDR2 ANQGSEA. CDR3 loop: CSAMTGQTYEQYF. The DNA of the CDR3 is TGCAGCGCGATGACAGGCCAGACCTACGAGCAGTACTTC.

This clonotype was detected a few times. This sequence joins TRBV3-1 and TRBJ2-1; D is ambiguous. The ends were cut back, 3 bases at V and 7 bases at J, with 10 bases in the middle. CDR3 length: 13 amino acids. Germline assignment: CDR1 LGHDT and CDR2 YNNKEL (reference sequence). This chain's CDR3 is CASSHLVANEQFF. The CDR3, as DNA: TGTGCCAGCAGCCATCTTGTAGCTAATGAGCAGTTCTTC.

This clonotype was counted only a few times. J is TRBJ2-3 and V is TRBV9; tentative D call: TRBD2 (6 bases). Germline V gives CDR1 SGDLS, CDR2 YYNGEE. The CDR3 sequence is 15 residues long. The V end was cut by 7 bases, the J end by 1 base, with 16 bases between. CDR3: CASGGNPGGTDTQYF. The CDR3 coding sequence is TGTGCCAGCGGAGGTAATCCGGGGGGCACAGATACGCAGTATTTT.

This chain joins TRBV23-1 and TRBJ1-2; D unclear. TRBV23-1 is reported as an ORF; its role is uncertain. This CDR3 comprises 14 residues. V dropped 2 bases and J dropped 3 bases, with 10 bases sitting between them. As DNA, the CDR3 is TGCGCCAGCAGTCAAGGGAGGCCTTACTATGGCTACACCTTC. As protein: CASSQGRPYYGYTF.

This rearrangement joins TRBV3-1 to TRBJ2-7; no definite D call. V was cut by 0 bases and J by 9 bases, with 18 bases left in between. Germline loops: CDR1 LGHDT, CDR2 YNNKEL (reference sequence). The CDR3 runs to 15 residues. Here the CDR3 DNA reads TGTGCCAGCAGCCAAGATTCCTCGGGCCCTGGGTTGCAGTACGTC. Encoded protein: CASSQDSSGPGLQYV.

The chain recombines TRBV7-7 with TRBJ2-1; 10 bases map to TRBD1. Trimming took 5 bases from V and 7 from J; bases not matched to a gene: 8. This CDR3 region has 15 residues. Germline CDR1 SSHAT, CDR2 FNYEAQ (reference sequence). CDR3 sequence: CASSRDRGLNNEQFF. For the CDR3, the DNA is TGTGCCAGCAGCCGCGACAGGGGGCTTAATAATGAGCAGTTCTTC.

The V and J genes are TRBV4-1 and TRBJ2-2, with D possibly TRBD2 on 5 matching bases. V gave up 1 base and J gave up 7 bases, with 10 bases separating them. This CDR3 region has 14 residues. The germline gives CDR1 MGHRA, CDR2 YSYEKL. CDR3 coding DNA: TGCGCCAGCAGCCAAGTGAGGGATTTCGGGGAGCTGTTTTTT. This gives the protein CASSQVRDFGELFF.

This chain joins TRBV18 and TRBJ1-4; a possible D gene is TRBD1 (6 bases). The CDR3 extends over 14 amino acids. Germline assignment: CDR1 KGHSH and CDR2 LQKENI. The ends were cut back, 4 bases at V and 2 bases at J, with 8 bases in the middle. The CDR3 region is CASSHRDTNEKLFF. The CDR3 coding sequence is TGTGCCAGCTCACACAGGGATACTAATGAAAAACTGTTTTTT.

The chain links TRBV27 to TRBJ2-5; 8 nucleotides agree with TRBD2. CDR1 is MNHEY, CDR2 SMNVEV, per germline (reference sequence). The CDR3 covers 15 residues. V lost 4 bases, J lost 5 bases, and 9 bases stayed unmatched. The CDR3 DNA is TGTGCCAGCAGTTCCCTCAGCGGGGGCCGGGAGACCCAGTACTTC. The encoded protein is CASSSLSGGRETQYF.

The CDR3 protein is CASSPSPRSSYNEQFF. The DNA of the CDR3 is TGTGCCAGCAGCCCCTCCCCCCGGAGCTCCTACAATGAGCAGTTCTTC. The V and J genes are TRBV7-8 and TRBJ2-1; D remains unclear. V lost 5 bases and J lost 0, with 14 bases in between. Germline V gene sequence: CDR1 SGHVS, CDR2 FQNEAQ. The CDR3 runs 16 residues.